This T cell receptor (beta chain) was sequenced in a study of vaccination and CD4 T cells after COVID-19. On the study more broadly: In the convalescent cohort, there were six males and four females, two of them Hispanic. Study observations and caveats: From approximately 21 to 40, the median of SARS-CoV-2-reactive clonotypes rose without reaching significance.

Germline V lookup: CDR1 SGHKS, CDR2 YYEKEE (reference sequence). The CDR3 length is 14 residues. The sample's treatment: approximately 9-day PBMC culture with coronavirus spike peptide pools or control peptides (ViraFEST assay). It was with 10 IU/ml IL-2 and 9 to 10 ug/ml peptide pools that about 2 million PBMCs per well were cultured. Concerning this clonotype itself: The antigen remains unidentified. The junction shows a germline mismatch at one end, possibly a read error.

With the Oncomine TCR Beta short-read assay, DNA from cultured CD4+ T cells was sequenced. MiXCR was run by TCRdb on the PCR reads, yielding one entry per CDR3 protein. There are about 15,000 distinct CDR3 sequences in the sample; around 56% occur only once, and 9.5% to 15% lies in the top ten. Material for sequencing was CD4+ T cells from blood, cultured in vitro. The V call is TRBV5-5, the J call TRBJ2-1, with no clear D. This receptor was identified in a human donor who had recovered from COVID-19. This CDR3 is CASSPGWSGNEQFF. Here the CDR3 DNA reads TGTGCCAGCAGCCCCGGTTGGTCTGGGAATGAGCAGTTCTTT.